This entry lists 14 T cell receptor beta chains sequenced from one sample in a study of T cell repertoires in cytomegalovirus infection. These receptors have no identified antigens. TCRdb analysed the reads with MiXCR anew, one entry per CDR3 protein. The table has 110,000 or so distinct CDR3 sequences, 30% to 35% seen once. The source was CD8+ T cells from cultured PBMCs, collected from culture after CMV antigen stimulation. These receptors came from a human donor in good health (CMV status not recorded). Some clones in this sample may be carry-over from other donors' samples.

This clonotype has more than one count but fewer than ten. The genes are TRBV7-9 and TRBJ2-1, with D uncertain. Looked up from germline, CDR1 is SEHNR and CDR2 is FQNEAQ (reference sequence). The V and J ends lost 5 bases and 2 bases respectively, with 13 bases between them. The CDR3 sequence is 15 residues long. CDR3 sequence reads: CASSPRSSPYNEQFF. CDR3 DNA sequence: TGTGCCAGCAGCCCACGGTCCTCTCCCTACAATGAGCAGTTCTTC. Full variable domain (rest looked up from reference TRBV7-9 and TRBJ2-1): DTGVSQNPRHKITKRGQNVTFRCDPISEHNRLYWYRQTLGQGPEFLTYFQNEAQLEKSRLLSDRFSAERPKGSFSTLEIQRTEQGDSAMYLCASSPRSSPYNEQFFGPGTRLTVL.

This clonotype was seen only a few times. The V call is TRBV6-2 or TRBV6-3, the J call TRBJ2-7; D might be TRBD1 or TRBD2, each matching 5 bases. This CDR3 has 15 residues. From germline, CDR1 is MNHEY and CDR2 SVGEGT. V lost 4 bases and J lost 0, with 13 bases in between. The CDR3 sequence: CASSSRDGSSYEQYF. The DNA for the CDR3 is TGTGCCAGCAGTTCCCGGGACGGAAGCTCCTACGAGCAGTACTTC.

This clonotype was seen repeatedly, ten times or more. This rearrangement joins TRBV6-4 to TRBJ1-4; D gene ambiguous. Germline values: CDR1 MRHNA, CDR2 SNTAGT. Between the trimmed V and J ends, which lost 6 bases and 4 bases, there was a span of 15 bases. The CDR3 is made up of 15 amino acids. This CDR3 is CASRNPGRVNEKLFF. The CDR3 DNA reads TGTGCCAGCAGGAACCCGGGAAGGGTTAATGAAAAACTGTTTTTT.

The rearrangement uses TRBV4-1 and TRBJ1-2; D is unresolved. V shed 3 bases and J shed 5 bases, with 10 bases lying between them. Germline CDR1 is MGHRA and CDR2 is YSYEKL. This CDR3 has 13 amino acids. CDR3 in DNA: TGCGCCAGCAGCCACGACAACGGATATGGCTACACCTTC. It is translated as CASSHDNGYGYTF.

This clonotype has more than one count but fewer than ten. The rearrangement uses TRBV12-3 or TRBV12-4 and TRBJ2-5, with D perhaps TRBD1 (6 bases). The CDR3 consists of 15 residues. The germline V and J ends were trimmed by 7 bases and 5 bases, with 20 bases remaining between them. The CDR3 loop is CASNKGQQAMETQYF. In nucleotides, the CDR3 is TGTGCCAGCAACAAAGGACAGCAAGCAATGGAGACCCAGTACTTC.

This clonotype was seen a few times. The rearrangement uses TRBV20-1 and TRBJ2-3; 9 bases are a match to TRBD1. Germline CDR1 DFQATT, CDR2 SNEGSKA (reference sequence). This CDR3 region has 16 residues. V shed 6 bases and J 3 bases; nucleotides not matched to a gene: 13. CDR3 residues: CSAIVPGQGWTDTQYF. For the CDR3, the DNA is TGCAGTGCGATAGTTCCGGGACAGGGCTGGACAGATACGCAGTATTTT.

The chain uses TRBV19 and TRBJ1-5; D is possibly TRBD1 (6 bases). Germline-derived CDR1 and CDR2 are LNHDA and SQIVND (reference sequence). This CDR3 comprises 15 residues. Between the trimmed V and J ends, which lost 5 bases and 6 bases, there was a span of 17 bases. As DNA, the CDR3 is TGTGCCAGTAGTTCCCATGGGACATCTAGTCAGCCCCAGCATTTT. This encodes CASSSHGTSSQPQHF.

The chain uses TRBV4-1 and TRBJ2-7; 9 nucleotides align to TRBD1. Trimming took 3 bases from V and 3 from J; bases not matched to a gene: 6. CDR1 is MGHRA, CDR2 YSYEKL, per germline. The CDR3 is made up of 15 amino acids. The CDR3 nucleotides read TGCGCCAGCAGCCAGAGGACAGGGGATTTCTACGAGCAGTACTTC. Translation gives CASSQRTGDFYEQYF.

This chain uses TRBV28 with TRBJ1-5; 7 bases line up with TRBD1. V shed 6 bases and J 4 bases; nucleotides not matched to a gene: 6. CDR3 length equals 14 residues. The V gene's germline CDR1 is MDHEN and CDR2 SYDVKM. CDR3 in DNA: TGTGCCAGCAGCCGGGACAGTAAAAATCAGCCCCAGCATTTT. Protein product: CASSRDSKNQPQHF.

The chain has TRBV20-1 and TRBJ2-7; 10 bases match TRBD1. V lost 5 bases, J lost 3 bases, and 7 bases stayed unmatched. Germline V gene sequence: CDR1 DFQATT, CDR2 SNEGSKA (reference sequence). The CDR3 runs 14 residues. CDR3 in DNA: TGCAGTGCTCGGGACAGGGGAAACGTCTACGAGCAGTACTTC. This encodes CSARDRGNVYEQYF.

This clonotype came up a few times. The chain links TRBV6-5 to TRBJ1-1; a possible D gene is TRBD1 (5 bases). The germline gives CDR1 MNHEY, CDR2 SVGAGI. Trimming took 5 bases from V and 5 from J, leaving 15 bases between them. This CDR3 contains 14 residues. CDR3 sequence reads: CASSAQVRETEAFF. For the CDR3, the DNA is TGTGCCAGCAGTGCACAGGTACGCGAGACTGAAGCTTTCTTT.

The genes are TRBV10-3 and TRBJ2-1; the match to TRBD1 covers 8 bases. This CDR3 is built from 14 residues. The V gene end was trimmed by 2 bases and the J gene end by 6 bases; junction bases not matched to a gene: 3. Germline loops: CDR1 ENHRY, CDR2 SYGVKD. CDR3 in amino acids: CAISEGQGRNEQFF. The CDR3 bases are TGTGCCATCAGTGAGGGACAGGGACGCAATGAGCAGTTCTTC.

This clonotype was seen more than once but under ten times. The rearrangement uses TRBV2 and TRBJ1-1, with D uncertain. V shed 5 bases and J shed 0 bases, with 7 bases lying between them. This CDR3 contains 13 residues. CDR1 is SNHLY and CDR2 is FYNNEI in the germline V gene. The DNA for the CDR3 is TGTGCCAGCAGTCCCGACGTGAACACTGAAGCTTTCTTT. Amino acids: CASSPDVNTEAFF.

In this sample, this clonotype turned up many times. The chain recombines TRBV7-8 with TRBJ1-1; D call uncertain. This CDR3 is 13 amino acids long. Germline CDR1 SGHVS, CDR2 FQNEAQ. V gave up 2 bases and J gave up 1 base, with 5 bases separating them. Here the CDR3 DNA reads TGTGCCAGCAGCTTAATTGGGAACACTGAAGCTTTCTTT. Translation: CASSLIGNTEAFF.